This T cell receptor beta chain appears in the sequencing data of a study of radiotherapy plus CTLA-4 blockade in lung cancer (dated by TCRdb to the late 2010s). Background for the entire study: Among the enrolled patients, approximately 18% had an objective response, and less than 40% reached disease control. Overall study outcomes, separate from this receptor: The strongest predictors of response, as reported, were early dynamic changes in blood T cell clones along with a rise in serum interferon-beta after radiation. After treatment with radiotherapy and ipilimumab, TCR clones that originated in tumors expanded in peripheral blood.

CDR1 and CDR2 are drawn from the germline V gene: SGHAT, FQNNGV. V and J are truncated by 5 bases and 7 bases respectively, leaving an intervening sequence of 13 bases. The CDR3 covers 13 residues, taking in both the cysteine and the phenylalanine. Only the CDR3 DNA is retained, 39 bases long and in frame from the first base. This clone was seen just once. No antigen is known for it. Nothing much larger sits one base from this clone, and base qualities are not available. The study tested focal radiation therapy combined with CTLA-4 blockade (ipilimumab) in patients with chemo-refractory metastatic non-small-cell lung cancer. The method was the immunoSEQ multiplex PCR assay. TCRdb holds this immuneACCESS table with in-frame rearrangements only. Some clones are missing; in checked studies, unresolved V genes explain under half, and the rest has no known cause. Counted in this sample were 20,000 to 30,000 clones; 60% to 85% of them appeared once. 3% to 3.5% of the sample rests with the top ten.

Sequences were derived from peripheral blood, sampled from a patient treated with radiotherapy plus ipilimumab. This clonotype was sampled from a human donor with non-small cell lung cancer whose response to radiotherapy plus ipilimumab could not be evaluated. Recombination linked TRBV11-2 to TRBJ2-3; 6 matching bases give a weak D call of TRBD1. The nucleotide sequence reads TGTGCCAGCAGCGGGTTGGGGGCAAATACGCAGTATTTT. It codes for CASSGLGANTQYF. When the CDR3 is completed using the reference TRBV11-2 and TRBJ2-3 genes on either side, the full variable domain is EAGVAQSPRYKIIEKRQSVAFWCNPISGHATLYWYQQILGQGPKLLIQFQNNGVVDDSQLPKDRFSAERLKGVDSTLKIQPAKLEDSAVYLCASSGLGANTQYFGPGTRLTVL.